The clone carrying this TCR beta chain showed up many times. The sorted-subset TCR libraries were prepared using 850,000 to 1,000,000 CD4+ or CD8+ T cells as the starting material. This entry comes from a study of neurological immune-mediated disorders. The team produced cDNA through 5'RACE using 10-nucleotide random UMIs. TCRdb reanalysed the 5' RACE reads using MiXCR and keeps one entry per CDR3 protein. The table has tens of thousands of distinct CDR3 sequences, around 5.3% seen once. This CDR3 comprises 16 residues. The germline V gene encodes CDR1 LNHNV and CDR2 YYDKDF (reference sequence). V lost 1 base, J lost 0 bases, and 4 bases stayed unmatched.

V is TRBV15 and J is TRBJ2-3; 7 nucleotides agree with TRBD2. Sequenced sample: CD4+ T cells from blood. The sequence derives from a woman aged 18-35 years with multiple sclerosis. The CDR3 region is CATSRGASGSTDTQYF. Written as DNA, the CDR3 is TGTGCCACCAGCAGAGGGGCTAGCGGAAGCACAGATACGCAGTATTTT.